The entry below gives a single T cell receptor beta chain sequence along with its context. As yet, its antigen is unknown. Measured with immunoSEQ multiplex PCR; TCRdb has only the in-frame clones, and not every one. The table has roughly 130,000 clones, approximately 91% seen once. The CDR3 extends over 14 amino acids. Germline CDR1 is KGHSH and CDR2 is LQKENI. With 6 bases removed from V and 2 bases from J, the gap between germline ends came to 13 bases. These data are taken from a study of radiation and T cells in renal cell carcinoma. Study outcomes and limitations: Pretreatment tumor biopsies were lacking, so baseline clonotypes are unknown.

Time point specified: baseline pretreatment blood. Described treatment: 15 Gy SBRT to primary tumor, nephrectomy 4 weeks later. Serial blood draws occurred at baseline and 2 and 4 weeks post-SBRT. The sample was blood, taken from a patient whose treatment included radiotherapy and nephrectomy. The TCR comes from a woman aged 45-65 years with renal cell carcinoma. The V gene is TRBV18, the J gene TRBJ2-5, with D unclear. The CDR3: CASSGGRGQETQYF. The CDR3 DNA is TGTGCCAGCTCGGGCGGCCGTGGGCAAGAGACCCAGTACTTC.